This is a list of T cell receptor beta chains from one sample in a study of cytomegalovirus exposure and HLA in healthy donors. The assay was immunoSEQ multiplex PCR, and TCRdb's table has in-frame clones only and misses some. Among about 77,000 clones listed, 75% to 80% were seen once. Specimen: PBMCs. The receptors were gathered from a man aged 40-50 years in good health and CMV-seronegative. Each CDR3 is given without its conserved first and last residue. Each record gives: V gene, D gene, CDR3 protein. A D gene is named only where the DNA matches it firmly.

TRBV11-2 | NA | ASSLVISGSEQY
TRBV6-6 | NA | ASSPHQAAAKNIQY
TRBV18 | NA | ASSRGGQGNQPQH
TRBV30 | NA | AWSVSSPSEQY
TRBV19 | TRBD2 | ASTLSGRGDTGELF
TRBV30 | NA | AWTMLPVNYGYT
TRBV9 | TRBD2 | ASSVRLAGGDTQY
TRBV12-5 | NA | ASGLGQSTDTQY
TRBV5-4 | NA | ATTTGQDLYEQY
TRBV29-1 | NA | SVDTAGNTIY
TRBV19 | NA | ASSSQRAVDHEQY
TRBV19 | NA | ASSITLGTFEQY
TRBV7-3 | NA | ASSSTQGYGELF